This T cell receptor beta chain comes out of a study of shared clonotypes between healthy human individuals. Study outcomes and limitations: Lower generation probabilities were found for non-shared clonotypes than for those shared by all four donors.

CDR3 length: 14 amino acids. V lost 6 bases, J lost 8 bases, and 16 bases lay in between. Germline values: CDR1 MDHEN, CDR2 SYDVKM. To note about this clone: Its target is unknown.

This table comes from immunoSEQ multiplex PCR, and its TCRdb copy is limited to in-frame clones, with some not included. The sample yields more than 900,000 clones, approximately 80% seen once. The investigators split CD4+ cells into a CD45RA+ naive subset and a CD45RA-negative memory subset. The sequencing sample was made of memory CD4+ T cells from PBMCs. Stated subset: CD45RA-negative fraction. The chain carries TRBV28 and TRBJ1-4; TRBD1 is a possible D gene (5 bases). This TCR was recovered from a man aged 18 to 29 in good health. Some clones in this sample may be carry-over from other donors' samples. The CDR3 nucleotides are TGTGCCAGCAGGGGGGGGACGGTACCAGAAAAACTGTTTTTT. Its protein product is CASRGGTVPEKLFF.